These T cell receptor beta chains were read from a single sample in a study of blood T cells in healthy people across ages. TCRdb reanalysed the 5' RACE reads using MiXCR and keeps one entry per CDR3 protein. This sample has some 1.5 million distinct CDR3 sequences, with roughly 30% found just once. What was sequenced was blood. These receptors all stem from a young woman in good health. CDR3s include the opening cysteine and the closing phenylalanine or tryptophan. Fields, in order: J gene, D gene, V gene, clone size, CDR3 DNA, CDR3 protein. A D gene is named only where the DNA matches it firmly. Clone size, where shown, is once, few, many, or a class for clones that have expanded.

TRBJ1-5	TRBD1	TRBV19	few	TGTGCCAGTAGTATTGACAGGGGGATGAGCAATCAGCCCCAGCATTTT	CASSIDRGMSNQPQHF
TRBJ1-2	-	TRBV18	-	TGTGTCAGCTCACCAGAGACGGCGTCAGGCTACACCTTC	CVSSPETASGYTF
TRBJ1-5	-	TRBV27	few	TGTGCCAGCAGTTTAGGGGCAGAAAATCAGCCCCAGCATTTT	CASSLGAENQPQHF
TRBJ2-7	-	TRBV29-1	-	TGCAGCGTTGGAGTGGGACTTGAGCAGTACTTC	CSVGVGLEQYF
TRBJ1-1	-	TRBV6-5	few	TGTGCCAGCAGTTACTCTCCTAATGCTGAAGCTTTCTTT	CASSYSPNAEAFF
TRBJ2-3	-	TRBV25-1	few	TGTGCCAGCAGTGCCTGGGGAGGTGGCACAGATACGCAGTATTTT	CASSAWGGGTDTQYF
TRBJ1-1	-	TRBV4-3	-	TGCGCCAGCAGCCCTGACCAGGGCGCTGAAGCTTTCTTT	CASSPDQGAEAFF
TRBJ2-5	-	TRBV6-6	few	TGTGCCAGCAGTTACTCGGGTCCCGGTGCGGGCCGTGAGACCCAGTACTTC	CASSYSGPGAGRETQYF
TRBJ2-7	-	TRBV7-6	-	TGTGCCAGCAGCTTAGAGGCGCGGGACACTGGCGAGAGGGGGCAGTACTTC	CASSLEARDTGERGQYF
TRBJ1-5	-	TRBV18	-	TGTGCCAGCTCACCTAAAACACCGGGTAGCAATCAGCCCCAGCATTTT	CASSPKTPGSNQPQHF
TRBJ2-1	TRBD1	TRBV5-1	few	TGCGCCAGCAGCTCCGAGGGACAGTACAATGAGCAGTTCTTC	CASSSEGQYNEQFF
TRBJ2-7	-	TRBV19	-	TGTGCCAGTAGCCCTTACAGGAATGGGGACGAGCAGTACTTC	CASSPYRNGDEQYF
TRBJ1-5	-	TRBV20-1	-	TGCAGTGCTTCACGACAGGATTTGCCCCAGCATTTT	CSASRQDLPQHF
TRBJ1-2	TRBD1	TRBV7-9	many	TGTGCCAGCAGCTTATGGACAGGGAACTATGGCTACACCTTC	CASSLWTGNYGYTF
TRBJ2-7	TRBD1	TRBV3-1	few	TGTGCCAGCAGCCAATCCGGGACAGGGAGGTACGAGCAGTACTTC	CASSQSGTGRYEQYF
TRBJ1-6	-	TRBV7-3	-	TGTGCCAGCAGCACCTTAGGGGGTGATTCACCCCTCCACTTT	CASSTLGGDSPLHF
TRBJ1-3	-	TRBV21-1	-	TGTGCCAGCAGCAAAGTGGGACGGCGCTCTGGAAGCACCATATATTTT	CASSKVGRRSGSTIYF
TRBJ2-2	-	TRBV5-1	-	TGCGCCAGCAGCTTGGCCGGGGTTGCGCACACCGGGGAGCTGTTTTTT	CASSLAGVAHTGELFF
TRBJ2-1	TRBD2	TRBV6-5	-	TGTGCCAGCAGTTCCGGGACTAGCGGGGGGGAACGAATTTACAATGAGCAGTTCTTC	CASSSGTSGGERIYNEQFF
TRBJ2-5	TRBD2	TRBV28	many	TGTGCCAGCAGTTTGGCGGGGGGCCCAGTGGAGACCCAGTACTTC	CASSLAGGPVETQYF
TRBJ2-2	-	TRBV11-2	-	TGTGCCAGCAGCCCCCCGCTCGGGACCGGGGAGCTGTTTTTT	CASSPPLGTGELFF
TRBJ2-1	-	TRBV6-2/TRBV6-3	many	TGTGCCAGCAGTAAACTAGGCAATGAGCAGTTCTTC	CASSKLGNEQFF
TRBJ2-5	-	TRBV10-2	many	TGCGCCAGCAGTGAAAGGAGGGGGCAAGAGACCCAGTACTTC	CASSERRGQETQYF
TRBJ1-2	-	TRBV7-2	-	TGTGCCAGCAGCTCGGACAAATACTATGGCTACACCTTC	CASSSDKYYGYTF
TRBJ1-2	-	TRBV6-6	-	TGTGCCAGCAGTCTCCTCCAGGGCTATGGCCACACCTTC	CASSLLQGYGHTF
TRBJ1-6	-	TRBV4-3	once	TGCGCCAGCAGCCAAGATCTCCGCGGAGCTCTTAATTCACCCCTCCACTTT	CASSQDLRGALNSPLHF
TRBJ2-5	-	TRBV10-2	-	TGCGCCAGCGGCAGGAACAAAGAGACCCAGTACTTC	CASGRNKETQYF
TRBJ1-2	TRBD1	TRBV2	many	TGTGCCAGCGACAGGGAGGGCTATGGCTACACCTTC	CASDREGYGYTF
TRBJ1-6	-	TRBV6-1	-	TGTGCCAGCAGGCCGGTTGGGGGCCCCCTTTATAATTCACCCCTCCACTTT	CASRPVGGPLYNSPLHF
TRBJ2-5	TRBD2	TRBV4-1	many	TGCGCCAGCAGCCAAGATGAGCGGGGGAATACCCAGTACTTC	CASSQDERGNTQYF
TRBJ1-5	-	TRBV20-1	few	TGCAGTGCTACTACGGTGGGACAGCCCCAGCATTTT	CSATTVGQPQHF
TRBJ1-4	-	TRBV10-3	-	TGTGCCATCAGTGACCGGCTAAATGAAAAACTGTTTTTT	CAISDRLNEKLFF
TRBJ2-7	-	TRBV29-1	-	TGCAGCGTTGAGGACAGCGAAAGGGTGCAGTACTTC	CSVEDSERVQYF
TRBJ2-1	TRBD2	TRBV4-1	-	TGCGCCAGCAGAAGGACTAGCGGGGAGTATGAGCAGTTCTTC	CASRRTSGEYEQFF
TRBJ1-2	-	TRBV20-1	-	TGCAGTGCGCGCTTTGGACGGGGGCTTAGCTATGGCTACACCTTC	CSARFGRGLSYGYTF
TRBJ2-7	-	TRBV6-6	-	TGTGCCAGCAGTTACGGTCAGTACGAGCAGTACTTC	CASSYGQYEQYF
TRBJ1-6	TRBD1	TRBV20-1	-	TGCAGTGCTAGAGGTTCAAGGACAGGGGAAACCTCACCCCTCCACTTT	CSARGSRTGETSPLHF
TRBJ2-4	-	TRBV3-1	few	TGTGCCAGCAGCCAAGATGACCGGGACCCGTACTTC	CASSQDDRDPYF
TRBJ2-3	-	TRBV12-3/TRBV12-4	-	TGTGCCAGCAGTTGGAGTCTCTCTAGCACAGATACGCAGTATTTT	CASSWSLSSTDTQYF
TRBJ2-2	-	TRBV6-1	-	TGTGCCAGCAGTGAAGCAGGGCCCGGGGAGCCGTTTTTT	CASSEAGPGEPFF
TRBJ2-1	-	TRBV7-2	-	TGTGCCAGCAGCTGGTTAGCAGAGGCCTACGAGCAGTTCTTC	CASSWLAEAYEQFF
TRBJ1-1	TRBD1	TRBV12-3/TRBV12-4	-	TGTGCCAGCAGACCACAGGGGGCGATGAACACTGAAGCTTTCTTT	CASRPQGAMNTEAFF
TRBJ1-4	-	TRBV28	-	TGTGCCAGCAGTTTTGGGCGGTTTAATGAAAAACTGTTTTTT	CASSFGRFNEKLFF
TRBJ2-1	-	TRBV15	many	TGTGCCTCGCAGAGGGACGGGAGTACGTTTACCTACAATGAGCAGTTCTTC	CASQRDGSTFTYNEQFF
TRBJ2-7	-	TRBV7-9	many	TGTGCCAGCCGGGACGCTCTGAACGAGCAGTACTTC	CASRDALNEQYF